A single sample gave rise to the 16 T cell receptor beta chains below, sequenced in a study of memory CD4+ T cells and cytomegalovirus serostatus. The data were produced by immunoSEQ multiplex PCR, yet TCRdb's version contains in-frame clones alone and is incomplete. The sample includes about 59,000 clones, roughly 81% of them seen just once. Single viable CD3+CD4+CD8-CD45RO+ cells were sorted as the memory CD4+ T cells. The specimen was memory CD4+ T cells from blood. The source is an adult in good health and CMV-seronegative.

Only one count was recorded for this clone. This chain connects TRBV7-2 to TRBJ1-5, with 7 nucleotides matching TRBD1. Germline loops: CDR1 SGHTA, CDR2 FQGNSA. CDR3 length equals 14 residues. V was pared by 2 bases and J by 8 bases, with 6 bases of the junction left unmatched. CDR3 DNA: TGTGCCAGCAGCTTAAACAGGGGCCTAGAGCCCCAGCATTTT. The encoded protein is CASSLNRGLEPQHF. The full variable domain, with the rest looked up from reference TRBV7-2 and TRBJ1-5, is GAGVSQSPSNKVTEKGKDVELRCDPISGHTALYWYRQSLGQGLEFLIYFQGNSAPDKSGLPSDRFSAERTGGSVSTLTIQRTQQEDSAVYLCASSLNRGLEPQHFGDGTRLSIL.

The V and J genes are TRBV7-6 and TRBJ2-3; 9 bases are a match to TRBD1. Trimming removed 1 base from V and 6 bases from J; junction bases left unmatched: 8. This CDR3 has 16 amino acids. CDR1 and CDR2 from the germline V gene are SGHVS and FNYEAQ. The CDR3 region is CASSLGGTGTTDTQYF. The CDR3 coding sequence is TGTGCCAGCAGCTTAGGTGGGACAGGGACAACTGATACGCAGTATTTT.

This chain links TRBV11-1 with TRBJ1-3; no definite D call. This CDR3 region has 16 residues. The germline gives CDR1 SGHAT, CDR2 FQDESV (reference sequence). With 6 bases removed from V and 0 bases from J, the gap between germline ends came to 15 bases. The CDR3 nucleotides are TGTGCCAGCAGTCAAGACATGCCCGTCTCTGGAAACACCATATATTTT. This codes for CASSQDMPVSGNTIYF. The full variable domain, completed using reference TRBV11-1 and TRBJ1-3, is EAEVAQSPRYKITEKSQAVAFWCDPISGHATLYWYRQILGQGPELLVQFQDESVVDDSQLPKDRFSAERLKGVDSTLKIQPAELGDSAMYLCASSQDMPVSGNTIYFGEGSWLTVV.

This clone was counted only a few times. The V call is TRBV9, the J call TRBJ2-3, with 9 bases fitting TRBD2. The junction had 7 bases not matched to a gene; V was cut back by 0 bases and J by 2 bases. Germline values: CDR1 SGDLS, CDR2 YYNGEE. The CDR3 has 17 residues. The CDR3 is CASSVAASSGATDTQYF. The CDR3 DNA sequence: TGTGCCAGCAGCGTAGCTGCCTCTAGCGGGGCCACAGATACGCAGTATTTT.

This clone was recorded a few times. The chain combines TRBV25-1 with TRBJ2-2; D gene uncertain. The CDR3 loop spans 12 amino acids. Germline CDR1 MGHDK, CDR2 SYGVNS. V lost 7 bases, J lost 9 bases, and 12 bases lay in between. CDR3 bases: TGTGCCAGCACTCTCAGTAACCGGGAGCTGTTTTTT. Encoded protein: CASTLSNRELFF.

CDR3 sequence reads: CASQDRGPWGEQFF. CDR3 sequence (DNA): TGTGCCAGCCAAGACAGGGGGCCTTGGGGTGAGCAGTTCTTC. The chain employs TRBV6-1 and TRBJ2-1; 10 positions match TRBD1. The junction had 10 bases not matched to a gene; V was cut back by 8 bases and J by 9 bases. The CDR3 spans 14 residues. Germline CDR1 and CDR2: MNHNS and SASEGT.

The rearrangement links TRBV4-2 to TRBJ1-3; D uncertain. Per the germline V gene, CDR1 is LGHNA and CDR2 is YNFKEQ. V lost 0 bases to trimming and J lost 4 bases, with 13 bases between them. The CDR3 consists of 16 residues. CDR3 sequence reads: CASSQDQSLGGNTIYF. CDR3 DNA sequence: TGTGCCAGCAGCCAAGATCAGTCACTTGGAGGAAACACCATATATTTT.

The chain combines TRBV6-4 with TRBJ1-2; TRBD1 matches 9 bases. Germline V gene data show CDR1 as MRHNA and CDR2 as SNTAGT. V lost 7 bases to trimming and J lost 4 bases; unmatched junction nucleotides: 10. The CDR3 contains 15 residues. In DNA form, the CDR3 reads TGTGCCAGCAAGGCCATGGACAGGGGAATCTATGGCTACACCTTC. Protein sequence: CASKAMDRGIYGYTF.

The chain carries TRBV7-2 and TRBJ1-1; D is unresolved. Trimming cost V 0 bases and J 0 bases, with 8 bases left between them. The germline V gene has CDR1 SGHTA and CDR2 FQGNSA. The CDR3 has 15 residues. The DNA for the CDR3 is TGTGCCAGCAGCTTAGCCAGGAACATGAACACTGAAGCTTTCTTT. It translates to CASSLARNMNTEAFF.

The chain has TRBV29-1 and TRBJ2-1, with 11 bases matching TRBD2. Per germline, CDR1 SQVTM and CDR2 ANQGSEA. Trimming took 5 bases from V and 8 from J; bases not matched to a gene: 8. This CDR3 has 14 amino acids. CDR3 region: CSVQTSGRVDEQFF. CDR3 bases: TGCAGCGTTCAAACTAGCGGGAGAGTCGATGAGCAGTTCTTC.

The chain combines TRBV28 with TRBJ1-1; 10 bases match TRBD1. Germline V gene sequence: CDR1 MDHEN, CDR2 SYDVKM. CDR3 size: 14 residues. V trimming: 4 bases; J trimming: 10 bases; junction bases outside the gene matches: 9. Written as DNA, the CDR3 is TGTGCCAGCAGTTCCACCGGGACAGGGGAGCGAGCTTTCTTT. It encodes CASSSTGTGERAFF.

This clone was observed once. This rearrangement joins TRBV7-2 to TRBJ2-6, with a tentative D call TRBD2 (6 bases). The CDR3 totals 14 residues. Germline CDR1 and CDR2: SGHTA and FQGNSA. This CDR3 is CAKRGGAGANVLTF. The CDR3 nucleotides read TGTGCGAAGCGAGGCGGGGCTGGGGCCAACGTCCTGACTTTC.

The rearrangement joins TRBV2 to TRBJ2-4; TRBD2 is a possible D gene (5 bases). This CDR3 comprises 13 residues. V lost 6 bases and J 0 bases, leaving 6 bases between the germline ends. Germline V gives CDR1 SNHLY, CDR2 FYNNEI. Written as DNA, the CDR3 is TGTGCCAGCAGCGGACTAGCCAAAAACATTCAGTACTTC. Translating gives CASSGLAKNIQYF.

Here the CDR3 DNA reads TGTGCCAGCTCAATGGGCCTGAACACTGAAGCTTTCTTT. It specifies CASSMGLNTEAFF. V usage is TRBV18 and J usage is TRBJ1-1; D is unresolved. The CDR3 has 13 amino acids. The germline V and J ends were trimmed by 5 bases and 0 bases, with 7 bases remaining between them. Germline CDR1 is KGHSH and CDR2 is LQKENI.

In its sample, this clone was seen a few times. The chain recombines TRBV5-1 with TRBJ1-3; D gene uncertain. Germline CDR1 SGHRS, CDR2 YFSETQ. Trimming cost V 0 bases and J 1 base, with 5 bases left between them. CDR3 length equals 14 residues. DNA for the CDR3: TGCGCCAGCAGCTTGGGGCAGTCTGGAAACACCATATATTTT. Amino acids: CASSLGQSGNTIYF.

The chain employs TRBV28 and TRBJ1-1, with a weak D call TRBD1 (5 bases). Trimming removed 11 bases from V and 1 base from J, with 8 bases in between. The CDR3 consists of 11 residues. CDR1 is MDHEN, CDR2 SYDVKM, per germline. Written as DNA, the CDR3 is TGTGCCGCAACAGGGAACACTGAAGCTTTCTTT. It yields the protein CAATGNTEAFF.